This is a list of T cell receptor beta chains from one sample in a study of glioma-infiltrating T cells after dendritic cell vaccination. Assay: immunoSEQ multiplex PCR; the TCRdb copy retains only in-frame clones and omits some. In the table there are some 90,000 clones, approximately 80% of which are singletons. The source was blood, collected after dendritic cell vaccination. The origin of the receptors is a human donor with glioblastoma. The conserved cysteine and the conserved F or W are not part of the CDR3 here. D genes are given only for firm matches.

>-|TRBV7-9
ASSYGQLADTQY
>-|TRBV9
ASSSRGGRPHEQY
>-|TRBV5-1
ASSLGREETQY
>-|TRBV5-1
ASSLGAANTEAF
>TRBD2|TRBV27
ASSYRGEETQY
>-|TRBV19
ASRKKEQGPTIGYT
>-|TRBV6-4
ASSDFLPPATGSYNEQF
>TRBD1|TRBV5-6
ASSWGNRQGGDQPQH
>-|TRBV29-1
SVAVRGRGTEAF
>-|TRBV2
ASTAGRYQPQH